The sequence of this T cell receptor (beta chain) was determined in a study of CD8+CD57+ T cells in acquired aplastic anemia. The CDR3 length is 14 residues. J lost 6 bases, V lost 3 bases, and 6 bases had no gene match. The germline gives CDR1 SGHRS, CDR2 YFSETQ. This clonotype was recorded once. In patients chosen for sequencing, flow cytometry had shown CD8+CD57+ cell expansion. Profiling that covered TCR beta VDJ and CDR3 relied on genomic DNA as its template. TCRdb processed the reads anew with MiXCR; each CDR3 protein has one entry. Among fewer than 300,000 distinct CDR3 sequences listed, roughly 82% were seen once.

The origin of this receptor is a human donor with aplastic anemia. The specimen was sorted CD4+, CD8+, or CD8+CD57+ T cells (not recorded which) from PBMCs. The gene calls are TRBV5-1 and TRBJ2-7; TRBD1 matches 10 bases. The CDR3 coding sequence is TGCGCCAGCAGCTGGACGGGACAGGGGACCGAGCAGTACTTC. This codes for CASSWTGQGTEQYF.